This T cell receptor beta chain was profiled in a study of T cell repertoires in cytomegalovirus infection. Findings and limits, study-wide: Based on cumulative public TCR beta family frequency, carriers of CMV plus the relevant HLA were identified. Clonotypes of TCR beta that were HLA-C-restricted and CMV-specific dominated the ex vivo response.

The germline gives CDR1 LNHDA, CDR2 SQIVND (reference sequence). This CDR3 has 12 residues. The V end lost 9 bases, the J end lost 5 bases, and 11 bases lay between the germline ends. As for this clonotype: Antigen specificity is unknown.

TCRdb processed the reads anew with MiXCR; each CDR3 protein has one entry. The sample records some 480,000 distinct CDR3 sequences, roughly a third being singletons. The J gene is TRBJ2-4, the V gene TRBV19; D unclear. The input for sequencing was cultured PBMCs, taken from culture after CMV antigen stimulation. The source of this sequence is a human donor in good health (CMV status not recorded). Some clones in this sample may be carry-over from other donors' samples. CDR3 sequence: CASVGPQNIQYF. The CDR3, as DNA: TGTGCCAGCGTCGGGCCTCAAAACATTCAGTACTTC. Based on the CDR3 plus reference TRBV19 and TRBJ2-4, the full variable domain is DGGITQSPKYLFRKEGQNVTLSCEQNLNHDAMYWYRQDPGQGLRLIYYSQIVNDFQKGDIAEGYSVSREKKESFPLTVTSAQKNPTAFYLCASVGPQNIQYFGAGTRLSVL.